Following are 2 T cell receptor beta chains from one sample sequenced in a study of T cell responses to AZD1222 COVID-19 vaccine. Sequencing was performed with immunoSEQ multiplex PCR; in TCRdb, only in-frame clones are kept and a portion is missing. The table lists over 85,000 clones, about four fifths of them singletons. The input for sequencing was peripheral blood, taken on day 0 of AZD1222 vaccination. These receptors all stem from an adult in good health.

The chain links TRBV10-1 to TRBJ1-1; D is unclear. CDR1 and CDR2 from the germline V gene are WNHNN and SYGVQD (reference sequence). This CDR3 is built from 13 residues. V lost 4 bases and J lost 0, with 6 bases in between. CDR3 loop: CASSGSMNTEAFF. DNA of the CDR3: TGCGCCAGCAGTGGCTCAATGAACACTGAAGCTTTCTTT.

The table lists this clone with a few counts. The chain couples TRBV28 to TRBJ1-4; D call uncertain. Germline V lookup: CDR1 MDHEN, CDR2 SYDVKM. Trimming stripped 6 bases from V and 4 bases from J, with 15 bases between. The CDR3 totals 15 residues. CDR3 amino acids: CASSLSSRDNEKLFF. In DNA, the CDR3 is TGTGCCAGCAGCCTATCCAGCCGGGATAATGAAAAACTGTTTTTT.